Below, one T cell receptor (beta chain) is given with its context. Its antigen remains unknown. Profiling relied on immunoSEQ multiplex PCR, and the TCRdb table lists in-frame clones only, not all of them. This table holds some 140,000 clones, more than 85% found once. The sample is drawn from a study of T cell responses to AZD1222 COVID-19 vaccine. Overall study results and limits: Vaccination with two AZD1222 doses was followed by a rise in Spike-specific TCR breadth and depth. The repertoires were collected only after the peak T cell response. Dominant at 160-218 and 743-854, vaccine-associated CD4 TCRs also spanned spike. Clonal diversity was possibly underestimated, and the donors were mostly white British, with more females.

The ends were cut back, 8 bases at V and 3 bases at J, with 13 bases in the middle. Germline CDR1 is KGHSH and CDR2 is LQKENI. CDR3 length: 13 residues. V is TRBV18 and J is TRBJ1-1, with D possibly TRBD1 on 5 matching bases. The clonotype was recovered from an adult in good health. The sample here was peripheral blood, taken on day 0 of AZD1222 vaccination. The CDR3 protein is CASLPVGDTEAFF. The CDR3 bases are TGTGCCAGCCTACCCGTGGGGGACACTGAAGCTTTCTTT.